This TCR beta chain emerged from a study of PD-1 blockade in classical Hodgkin lymphoma. Study-wide findings and caveats: When set against healthy donors, newly diagnosed patients were reported to show lower baseline TCR diversity.

Data came from immunoSEQ multiplex PCR; TCRdb stores just in-frame clones and leaves some out. The data show fewer than 35,000 clones, 88% seen once. This clone was counted only a few times. Its antigen remains unknown. Time point described: newly diagnosed, previously untreated cHL patient sample. Purification of CD4+ T cells from thawed PBMCs was performed via magnetic negative selection. PBMCs from untreated, newly diagnosed classical Hodgkin lymphoma were comparison samples. Sequenced input: CD4+ T cells from blood. The sequence was collected from a human donor with classical Hodgkin lymphoma.

In DNA form, the CDR3 reads TGCAGCGTGAGCGGAATGAACACTGAAGCTTTCTTT. It translates to CSVSGMNTEAFF. The chain is built from TRBV29-1 and TRBJ1-1, with D hard to call. The CDR3 has 12 residues. Trimming pared 6 bases from V and 0 bases from J, leaving 8 bases between. Germline lookup yields CDR1 SQVTM and CDR2 ANQGSEA.